This passage covers 20 T cell receptor beta chains from one sample sequenced in a study of blood T cells in healthy people across ages. A second PCR of about 6 to 11 cycles used a sample-barcoded 5' primer and a J-beta primer mix. TCRdb analysed the 5' RACE reads with MiXCR anew, one entry per CDR3 protein. The sample holds approximately 670,000 distinct CDR3 sequences, 40% to 45% seen once. Sequenced material: blood. Receptors were obtained from a man older than 75 in good health.

This clonotype occurred a few times. The V call is TRBV4-3, the J call TRBJ2-1, with 10 bases that match TRBD2. The CDR3 totals 16 residues. V trimming: 4 bases; J trimming: 4 bases; junction bases outside the gene matches: 7. Germline-derived CDR1 and CDR2 are LGHNA and YSLEER. In DNA, the CDR3 is TGCGCCAGCAGCCGTAATGGACTAGCGGAATACAATGAGCAGTTCTTC. It translates to CASSRNGLAEYNEQFF.

As for this clonotype: This clone may be a read error of a much larger clone one base away. V usage is TRBV29-1 and J usage is TRBJ2-7; D perhaps matches TRBD1 (6 bases). This CDR3 is 14 amino acids long. The germline V gene encodes CDR1 SQVTM and CDR2 ANQGSEA. V was clipped by 7 bases and J by 1 base, with 17 bases between them. CDR3 nucleotides: TGCAGCGACTCAGGGGCAGGAATATCCTACGAGCAGTACTTC. Translated: CSDSGAGISYEQYF.

The chain recombines TRBV11-3 with TRBJ2-5; a weak D match, TRBD2 (6 bases). The V gene's germline CDR1 is SGHNT and CDR2 YENEEA. The CDR3 is 13 amino acids. V dropped 5 bases and J dropped 9 bases, with 16 bases sitting between them. CDR3 region: CASSHGPGGAQYF. The CDR3 coding sequence is TGTGCCAGCAGCCATGGACCCGGAGGGGCCCAGTACTTC.

The gene calls are TRBV7-2 and TRBJ2-7; the D gene could be TRBD1 or TRBD2 (5 bases each). CDR3 length equals 15 residues. Looked up from germline, CDR1 is SGHTA and CDR2 is FQGNSA. The V end was cut by 5 bases, the J end by 7 bases, with 21 bases between. DNA of the CDR3: TGTGCCAGCAGCGCCCGGGACCGTTACTACAATGAGCAGTACTTC. This codes for CASSARDRYYNEQYF.

V and J are TRBV11-2 and TRBJ2-7; D gene unclear. Deletions cut 3 bases from V and 2 bases from J, with 8 bases between. The CDR3 totals 13 residues. Germline V gene sequence: CDR1 SGHAT, CDR2 FQNNGV. CDR3 protein: CASSFHRTYEQYF. The CDR3 DNA follows: TGTGCCAGCAGCTTTCACCGGACCTACGAGCAGTACTTC.

This clonotype has at least ten counts. This chain links TRBV4-3 with TRBJ1-6; tentatively, D is TRBD1 (5 bases). This CDR3 contains 18 residues. V was trimmed by 0 bases and J by 5 bases, leaving 17 bases between them. The germline gives CDR1 LGHNA, CDR2 YSLEER. CDR3 loop: CASSQDLFRGRDNSPLHF. The CDR3, as DNA: TGCGCCAGCAGCCAAGATTTATTTCGGGGACGGGATAATTCACCCCTCCACTTT.

The chain links TRBV20-1 to TRBJ2-3, with D possibly matching TRBD2 (5 bases). Trimming cost V 5 bases and J 7 bases, with 16 bases left between them. CDR1 is DFQATT, CDR2 SNEGSKA, per germline (reference sequence). This CDR3 is built from 13 residues. The CDR3: CSAPTVPGNTQYF. In DNA form, the CDR3 reads TGCAGTGCTCCGACTGTACCGGGAAATACGCAGTATTTT.

For this clonotype: A clone one base away is much larger, so this may be a read error. J is TRBJ2-5 and V is TRBV2, with TRBD1 identical over 9 bases. V shed 6 bases and J 3 bases; nucleotides not matched to a gene: 2. The CDR3 consists of 13 residues. CDR1 is SNHLY, CDR2 FYNNEI, per germline. Written as DNA, the CDR3 is TGTGCCAGCAGGCGGGACAGGGAAGAGACCCAGTACTTC. Translating gives CASRRDREETQYF.

A note on this clonotype: Germline and junction disagree at one end, which may indicate a read error. The chain joins TRBV2 to TRBJ1-2; TRBD1 might be the D (6 bases). The CDR3 has 14 amino acids. Germline assignment: CDR1 SNHLY and CDR2 FYNNEI. CDR3 in DNA: TGTGCCAGCAGAGAAGGGGGGTCTGGCTATGGCTACACCTTC. This encodes CASREGGSGYGYTF.

Worth noting for this clonotype: This sequence may be a read error, since a much larger clone differs from it by one base. V and J are TRBV21-1 and TRBJ2-1. TRBV21-1 is noted as a pseudogene. The CDR3 is 13 amino acids. The CDR3 protein is CASSVLLGIEQFF. The DNA for the CDR3 is TGTGCCAGCAGCGTCCTACTGGGGATTGAGCAGTTCTTC.

This chain uses TRBV7-6 with TRBJ1-3, with D maybe TRBD1 (5 bases). Per germline, CDR1 SGHVS and CDR2 FNYEAQ. The CDR3 runs 16 residues. The V end lost 5 bases, the J end lost 0 bases, and 14 bases lay between the germline ends. The CDR3 spells CASSPDGTRSGNTIYF. The CDR3 nucleotides are TGTGCCAGCAGCCCTGATGGGACCCGCTCTGGAAACACCATATATTTT.

This clonotype was picked up a small number of times. This chain uses TRBV30 with TRBJ2-5; 8 nucleotides align to TRBD1. With V trimmed by 1 base and J by 11 bases, 9 bases remained unmatched. The CDR3 sequence is 13 residues long. Germline CDR1 is GTSNPN and CDR2 is SVGIG (reference sequence). The CDR3 here is CAWSGQGAWEQYF. The CDR3 DNA reads as TGTGCCTGGAGTGGCCAGGGGGCATGGGAGCAGTACTTC.

V and J are TRBV30 and TRBJ2-5; 7 bases are shared with TRBD2. The J call may be incorrect, as the DNA end agrees better with TRBJ2-7. The CDR3 extends over 14 amino acids. In germline, CDR1 is GTSNPN, CDR2 SVGIG (reference sequence). The CDR3 nucleotides read TGTGCCTGGAGTCAGTTTACTAGCGCCCCCGAGCAGTACTTC. It translates to CAWSQFTSAPEQYF.

The rearrangement uses TRBV5-1 and TRBJ2-1; 10 positions match TRBD1. With 0 bases clipped from V and 13 bases from J, the junction kept 1 base outside the gene matches. Germline lookup yields CDR1 SGHRS and CDR2 YFSETQ. The CDR3 length is 12 residues. DNA of the CDR3: TGCGCCAGCAGCTTGGGGGACAGGGGCCAGTTCTTC. Translated: CASSLGDRGQFF.

J is TRBJ1-5 and V is TRBV3-1; a possible D gene is TRBD1 (6 bases). This CDR3 is 15 amino acids long. V was clipped by 0 bases and J by 4 bases, with 10 bases between them. Germline assignment: CDR1 LGHDT and CDR2 YNNKEL (reference sequence). This CDR3 reads CASSQDRGPNQPQHF. For the CDR3, the DNA is TGTGCCAGCAGCCAAGACAGGGGCCCTAATCAGCCCCAGCATTTT. Variable domain in full (rest from reference TRBV3-1 and TRBJ1-5): DTAVSQTPKYLVTQMGNDKSIKCEQNLGHDTMYWYKQDSKKFLKIMFSYNNKELIINETVPNRFSPKSPDKAHLNLHINSLELGDSAVYFCASSQDRGPNQPQHFGDGTRLSIL.

This clonotype was counted between two and nine times. V gene TRBV29-1 combines with J gene TRBJ2-1, with D perhaps matching TRBD2 (5 bases). Germline V gene sequence: CDR1 SQVTM, CDR2 ANQGSEA. Trimming took 3 bases from V and 9 from J, leaving 12 bases between them. The CDR3 loop spans 12 amino acids. The CDR3 loop reads CSVEYPAGEQFF. In DNA, the CDR3 is TGCAGCGTTGAGTATCCCGCGGGTGAGCAGTTCTTC.

This clonotype was seen repeatedly, ten times or more. This chain uses TRBV29-1 with TRBJ2-3; 13 bases match TRBD2. Germline CDR1 and CDR2: SQVTM and ANQGSEA. The junction had 4 bases not matched to a gene; V was cut back by 6 bases and J by 4 bases. The CDR3 loop spans 14 amino acids. The CDR3 is CSVRLAGGADTQYF. Here the CDR3 DNA reads TGCAGCGTGCGACTAGCGGGAGGAGCAGATACGCAGTATTTT.

The chain recombines TRBV28 with TRBJ1-2; 10 nucleotides line up with TRBD1. Trimming removed 5 bases from V and 4 bases from J; junction bases left unmatched: 4. The CDR3 covers 14 residues. Per the germline V gene, CDR1 is MDHEN and CDR2 is SYDVKM. The CDR3 bases are TGTGCCAGCAGTAGGGGACAGGGGAGCTATGGCTACACCTTC. Translated, it gives CASSRGQGSYGYTF.

There are many counts of this clonotype. This chain links TRBV29-1 with TRBJ2-5, with D maybe TRBD2 (5 bases). The germline CDR1 and CDR2 sequences are SQVTM and ANQGSEA. Between the trimmed V and J ends, which lost 2 bases and 5 bases, there was a span of 12 bases. The CDR3 has 13 amino acids. The DNA of the CDR3 is TGCAGCGTTGAATCGCTGAGAGGGGAGACCCAGTACTTC. Translation gives CSVESLRGETQYF.

The J gene is TRBJ2-7, the V gene TRBV6-2 or TRBV6-3, with 10 positions matching TRBD1. The assigned J gene may be wrong: the sequence end matches TRBJ2-5 better. The CDR3 contains 15 residues. Germline V CDR1 and CDR2: MNHEY, SVGEGT. This CDR3 reads CASSSGTGVVGTQYF. CDR3 DNA: TGTGCCAGCAGCTCCGGGACAGGGGTCGTCGGGACCCAGTACTTC.